This TCR beta chain was observed in a study of CD8+ T cells in alopecia areata. Study details: Patients received oral tofacitinib, 5 to 10 mg twice daily, for moderate-to-severe alopecia areata.

The V and J ends lost 5 bases and 4 bases respectively, with 14 bases between them. The CDR3 is 14 amino acids. Per the germline V gene, CDR1 is SGHAT and CDR2 is FQNNGV. Noted treatment: oral pan-JAK inhibitor, 5-10 mg twice daily. Lesional scalp tissue (obtained by punch biopsy) and peripheral blood were collected from alopecia areata patients. Investigators isolated RNA and reverse transcribed it into cDNA to act as the sequencing template. Assay: immunoSEQ multiplex PCR; the TCRdb copy retains only in-frame clones and omits some. The sample includes 110,000 to 150,000 clones, roughly 52% of them seen just once.

The genes are TRBV11-2 and TRBJ2-5; no clear D gene. This TCR came from a human donor with alopecia areata. Here the sequenced sample was CD8+ T cells sorted from blood, taken at week 4, from a patient treated with tofacitinib. The CDR3 DNA reads TGTGCCAGCAGCCCCGACCCCCTCGGAGAGACCCAGTACTTC. This gives the protein CASSPDPLGETQYF.